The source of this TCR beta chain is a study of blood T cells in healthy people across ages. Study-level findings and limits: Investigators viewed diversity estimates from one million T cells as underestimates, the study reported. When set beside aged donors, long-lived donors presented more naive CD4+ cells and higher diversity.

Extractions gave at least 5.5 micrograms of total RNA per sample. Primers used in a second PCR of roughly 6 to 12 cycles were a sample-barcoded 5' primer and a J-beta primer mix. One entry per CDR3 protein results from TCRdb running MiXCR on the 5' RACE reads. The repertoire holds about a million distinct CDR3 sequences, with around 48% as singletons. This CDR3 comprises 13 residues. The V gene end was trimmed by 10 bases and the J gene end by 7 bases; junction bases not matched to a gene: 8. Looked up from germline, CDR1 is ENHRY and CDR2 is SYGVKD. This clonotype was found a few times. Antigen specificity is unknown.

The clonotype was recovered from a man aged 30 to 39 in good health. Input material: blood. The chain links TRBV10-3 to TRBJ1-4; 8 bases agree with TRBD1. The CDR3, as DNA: TGTGCCAGTTCAGGGGGCGTAGGTGAAAAACTGTTTTTT. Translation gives CASSGGVGEKLFF.